A selection of T cell receptor beta chains follows, all from one sample in a study of T cells after yellow fever vaccination. TCRdb re-called the 5' RACE reads with MiXCR, one entry per CDR3 protein. The sample has 300,000 or so distinct CDR3 sequences; approximately 13% are singletons. The source material was CD4+ T cells sorted from PBMCs, sampled 45 days after the yellow fever booster vaccination. The receptors shown here come from a man aged 25 to 40 who received the YFV17D yellow fever vaccine. Both conserved end residues are part of each CDR3. A D gene is named only where the DNA matches it firmly. Clone size is not always given. Where it is, it says once, few, many or a class for expanded clones.

J: TRBJ2-1
D: -
V: TRBV7-2
size: many
length: 13
DNA: TGTGCCAGCAGCTTGGAGCGGAACAATGAGCAGTTCTTC
CDR3: CASSLERNNEQFF

J: TRBJ2-2
D: -
V: TRBV20-1
size: many
length: 13
DNA: TGCAGTGCTAGAGATTTAGGCACCGGGGAGCTGTTTTTT
CDR3: CSARDLGTGELFF

J: TRBJ2-7
D: -
V: TRBV15
size: few
length: 14
DNA: TGTGCCACCAGCAGAGAACAGGGGGGGTACGAGCAGTACTTC
CDR3: CATSREQGGYEQYF

J: TRBJ2-1
D: TRBD2
V: TRBV5-6
size: -
length: 20
DNA: TGTGCCAGCAGCCCTCTCCCGGGACTAGCGGGACACAGCTCCTACAATGAGCAGTTCTTC
CDR3: CASSPLPGLAGHSSYNEQFF

J: TRBJ2-5
D: -
V: TRBV10-3
size: few
length: 11
DNA: TGTGCCACCCGACTGGGGGAGACCCAGTACTTC
CDR3: CATRLGETQYF

J: TRBJ2-5
D: TRBD2
V: TRBV10-3
size: -
length: 17
DNA: TGTGCCATCAGTGAGACTAGCGGGAGCCGCCTCGTGGAGACCCAGTACTTC
CDR3: CAISETSGSRLVETQYF

J: TRBJ2-5
D: -
V: TRBV29-1
size: -
length: 11
DNA: TGCAGCGTTCGCACAGAAGAGACCCAGTACTTC
CDR3: CSVRTEETQYF

J: TRBJ2-5
D: TRBD2
V: TRBV27
size: few
length: 15
DNA: TGTGCCAGCAGTTTATCGACCACTAGCGGGAGGACCCAGTACTTC
CDR3: CASSLSTTSGRTQYF

J: TRBJ2-2
D: TRBD2
V: TRBV7-9
size: -
length: 13
DNA: TGTGCCAGCAGCTTTACTAGCGTTGGGGAGCTGTTTTTT
CDR3: CASSFTSVGELFF

J: TRBJ2-3
D: -
V: TRBV10-3
size: -
length: 15
DNA: TGTGCCATCAGTGAGCCCCGGACATTAACAGATACGCAGTATTTT
CDR3: CAISEPRTLTDTQYF

J: TRBJ2-5
D: -
V: TRBV12-3/TRBV12-4
size: -
length: 12
DNA: TGTGCCAGCAGCCCCGGGCCAGAGACCCAGTACTTC
CDR3: CASSPGPETQYF

J: TRBJ2-7
D: TRBD2
V: TRBV27
size: few
length: 15
DNA: TGTGCCAGCAGTTACCGACTAGCGGGAGGAGGCGAGCAGTACTTC
CDR3: CASSYRLAGGGEQYF

J: TRBJ1-6
D: -
V: TRBV20-1
size: few
length: 10
DNA: TGCAGTGCTAGCGACTCACCCCTCCACTTT
CDR3: CSASDSPLHF

J: TRBJ2-7
D: -
V: TRBV7-2
size: -
length: 15
DNA: TGTGCCAGCAGCTTCCGCGGGGACCCAACCTACGAGCAGTACTTC
CDR3: CASSFRGDPTYEQYF

J: TRBJ2-4
D: TRBD2
V: TRBV7-3
size: -
length: 15
DNA: TGTGCCAGCAGCTTGGGTAGCGGGAGGAAAAACATTCAGTACTTC
CDR3: CASSLGSGRKNIQYF

J: TRBJ1-2
D: -
V: TRBV7-2
size: few
length: 13
DNA: TGTGCCAGCAGCTCCGCAGGGAGCTATGGCTACACCTTC
CDR3: CASSSAGSYGYTF